The 14 T cell receptor beta chains presented below share a single source sample, sequenced in a study of blood T cell repertoires in COVID-19. Sequencing used immunoSEQ multiplex PCR; TCRdb keeps in-frame clones, though not all of them. The sample lists 60,000 to 85,000 clones, roughly 91% occurring once. The sequencing sample was made of peripheral blood. These receptors originate from a woman of 80 years or more with active or convalescent COVID-19.

In its sample, this clone was seen once. The rearrangement joins TRBV4-3 to TRBJ1-4; D is ambiguous. Germline CDR1 reads LGHNA; CDR2 reads YSLEER. The V gene lost 3 bases and the J gene lost 4 bases, with 12 bases spanning the gap. CDR3 length: 15 residues. Here the CDR3 reads CASSQSGMYNEKLFF. CDR3 in DNA: TGCGCCAGCAGCCAGTCCGGGATGTATAATGAAAAACTGTTTTTT.

V gene TRBV9 combines with J gene TRBJ1-3; D is perhaps TRBD1 (6 bases). The V and J ends lost 3 bases and 1 base respectively, with 20 bases between them. CDR1 is SGDLS, CDR2 YYNGEE, per germline. The CDR3 totals 18 residues. The CDR3: CASSGGAGAVISGNTIYF. CDR3 in DNA: TGTGCCAGCAGCGGAGGAGCAGGGGCGGTAATTTCTGGAAACACCATATATTTT.

The gene calls are TRBV6-5 and TRBJ1-2; tentatively, D is TRBD1 (6 bases). V lost 6 bases and J lost 5, with 10 bases in between. The length of the CDR3 is 12 residues. Looked up from germline, CDR1 is MNHEY and CDR2 is SVGAGI. CDR3 sequence (DNA): TGTGCCAGCAGCCCCGGGACATATGGCTACACCTTC. Translation: CASSPGTYGYTF.

The chain carries TRBV3-1 (or the pseudogene TRBV3-2) and TRBJ1-2; a weak D match, TRBD1 (6 bases). Germline V gene lookup returns CDR1 LGHDT and CDR2 YNNKEL (reference sequence). This CDR3 contains 15 residues. Trimming shortened V by 3 bases and J by 4 bases, and 15 bases separated the two germline ends. The CDR3 protein is CASSQIFRGPYGYTF. Written as DNA, the CDR3 is TGTGCCAGCAGCCAGATTTTCAGGGGCCCCTATGGCTACACCTTC.

This chain joins TRBV4-3 and TRBJ1-4, with D perhaps TRBD1 (5 bases). Deletions cut 0 bases from V and 6 bases from J, with 17 bases between. CDR1 LGHNA and CDR2 YSLEER come from the germline V gene. The CDR3 contains 17 residues. In DNA, the CDR3 is TGCGCCAGCAGCCAAGATCTAATCTCCGGGGGATATGAAAAACTGTTTTTT. This sequence encodes CASSQDLISGGYEKLFF.

The chain uses TRBV13 and TRBJ1-1; 7 bases agree with TRBD1. This CDR3 comprises 16 residues. V dropped 3 bases and J dropped 7; count of bases not matched to a gene: 14. The germline gives CDR1 PRHDT, CDR2 FYEKMQ (reference sequence). The CDR3 region is CASSLITIKGAGEAFF. CDR3 sequence (DNA): TGTGCCAGCAGCTTGATCACGATAAAGGGGGCTGGTGAAGCTTTCTTT.

CDR3 DNA sequence: TGTGCCAGCAGCCAGGGACAGTTTAATTCACCCCTCCACTTT. Translated, it gives CASSQGQFNSPLHF. The V gene is TRBV5-6, the J gene TRBJ1-6, with 7 bases matching TRBD1. This CDR3 has 14 residues. Per the germline V gene, CDR1 is SGHDT and CDR2 is YYEEEE. J was trimmed by 6 bases and V by 4 bases; bases with no gene match: 4.

Here the CDR3 DNA reads TGTGCCAGCAGCCAAACAGCGAACACTGAAGCTTTCTTT. This gives the protein CASSQTANTEAFF. The chain carries TRBV7-9 and TRBJ1-1; D not resolved. The ends were cut back, 5 bases at V and 1 base at J, with 8 bases in the middle. In germline, CDR1 is SEHNR, CDR2 FQNEAQ (reference sequence). There are 13 residues in the CDR3.

The rearrangement uses TRBV24-1 and TRBJ2-2; 9 nucleotides line up with TRBD2. CDR1 KGHDR and CDR2 SFDVKD come from the germline V gene. V shed 4 bases, J shed 3 bases, and the junction held 5 bases outside the gene matches. There are 16 residues in the CDR3. The CDR3 DNA follows: TGTGCCACCAGTGACTCTAGCGGGGCCCACACCGGGGAGCTGTTTTTT. The encoded protein is CATSDSSGAHTGELFF.

The gene calls are TRBV19 and TRBJ2-1, with a weak D call TRBD2 (7 bases). The CDR3 spans 17 residues. V was pared by 7 bases and J by 4 bases, with 23 bases between. Germline CDR1 LNHDA, CDR2 SQIVND (reference sequence). For the CDR3, the DNA is TGTGCCAGTATGGTGGGGGGGGCCGAAAGAAGATACAATGAGCAGTTCTTC. This codes for CASMVGGAERRYNEQFF.

The rearrangement uses TRBV28 and TRBJ2-3; 7 bases map to TRBD1. Germline V CDR1 and CDR2: MDHEN, SYDVKM. The CDR3 is 12 amino acids. J was trimmed by 4 bases and V by 11 bases; bases with no gene match: 6. CDR3 amino acids: CACGQAPDTQYF. CDR3 DNA: TGTGCCTGCGGACAGGCGCCAGATACGCAGTATTTT.

The rearrangement joins TRBV6-6 to TRBJ1-1; weak D call: TRBD1 (5 bases). The CDR3 runs to 14 residues. CDR1 is MNHNY, CDR2 SVGAGI, per germline (reference sequence). The V gene lost 7 bases and the J gene lost 8 bases, with 20 bases spanning the gap. In DNA form, the CDR3 reads TGTGCCAGCACTTCCCGGGGGTTTTTGAAAGAAGCTTTCTTT. Its protein is CASTSRGFLKEAFF.

The V gene is TRBV2, the J gene TRBJ1-4; TRBD1 matches at 10 bases. Per the germline V gene, CDR1 is SNHLY and CDR2 is FYNNEI. Germline trimming cut 7 bases from V and 3 bases from J; bases unmatched to any gene: 8. The length of the CDR3 is 16 residues. This chain's CDR3 is CASTTTGGAANEKLFF. CDR3 nucleotide sequence: TGTGCCAGCACCACGACAGGGGGCGCAGCTAATGAAAAACTGTTTTTT.

This clone was recorded once. The V gene is TRBV7-9, the J gene TRBJ2-6, with 8 bases fitting TRBD1. This CDR3 comprises 18 residues. V lost 1 base to trimming and J lost 0 bases; unmatched junction nucleotides: 5. CDR1 SEHNR and CDR2 FQNEAQ come from the germline V gene (reference sequence). CDR3 loop: CASSLGRTGNSGANVLTF. The DNA of the CDR3 is TGTGCCAGCAGCTTAGGCAGGACAGGGAACTCTGGGGCCAACGTCCTGACTTTC.